This T cell receptor (beta chain) was captured by sequencing in a study of tumor-infiltrating lymphocytes in primary liver carcinoma. Synthesis of TCR beta cDNA was carried out from about 540 ng total RNA with a constant-region primer. Three-round nested multiplex PCR performed with slightly modified ARM-PCR produced the TCR beta libraries. Both of the initial two PCR rounds ran for around 10 cycles and employed TRBV1-TRBV30 forward primers alongside a C-beta reverse primer. Using its own MiXCR run on the multiplex PCR reads, TCRdb lists one record per CDR3 protein. The sample lists roughly 120,000 distinct CDR3 sequences; 55% to 75% were seen once. The V segment lost 3 bases and the J segment 7 bases; nucleotides outside the gene matches: 8. This CDR3 has 16 residues. Bulk tissue was left unsorted, and RNA and DNA were co-extracted from roughly 20-30 mg of it.

The V and J genes are TRBV12-3 or TRBV12-4 and TRBJ2-5; the match to TRBD2 covers 13 bases. The sequence derives from a woman aged 55 to 70 with primary liver carcinoma and hepatitis B virus infection. Sample: liver tumor tissue from sampling region 1. Subset in this sample: tumor region T1, superior pole. CDR3 nucleotide sequence: TGTGCCAGCAGTTTCACTAGCGGGAGGGCCGGGGGGACCCAGTACTTC. It translates to CASSFTSGRAGGTQYF.